The sequence of this TCR beta chain was determined in a study of glioma-infiltrating T cells (dated by TCRdb to about 2016). Regarding the complete study: Sequencing of TCR alpha- and beta-chain repertoires was performed on glioma tissue, on non-neoplastic brain tissue, and on matched peripheral blood mononuclear cells. To gauge divergence between tissue and blood T-cell populations, every tissue-infiltrating repertoire was compared against the peripheral blood repertoire from the same patient. Three low-grade glioma patients, roughly 8 primary glioblastoma patients and three non-glioma patients contributing non-neoplastic brain tissue were included in the paired cohort. Broader findings and caveats from the paper: Very few CDR3 sequences were found to be shared between tissue and blood, and this scarcity was attributed to high CDR3 diversity and limited sampling. Group comparisons rested on small numbers: three non-neoplastic, three low-grade glioma and about 8 glioblastoma patients. VJ-independent divergence between tissue and blood was lower than expected in non-neoplastic patients but higher than expected in all gliomas, particularly low-grade gliomas.

The iRepertoire nested amplicon-rescue multiplex PCR (arm-PCR) platform was used to amplify TCR alpha and beta CDR3 regions from RNA. One-step reverse transcription and amplification used roughly 100-400 ng of tissue mRNA or PBMC total RNA as input. Following bead purification, Illumina adapters were added by a secondary multiplex PCR, and the libraries were gel-purified between 200 and 400 bp. Internal 6-nucleotide barcodes were carried by the libraries and were used for demultiplexing. Sequencing of libraries was performed on an Illumina MiSeq with 2x220 or 2x250 nucleotide paired-end reads. Turning to the authors' computational methods: FLASH 1.2.11 was used to merge paired reads, and BWA-MEM then aligned the reads to the GRCh37 human genome before TRA and TRB reads were extracted. For V and J assignment, an IMGT-derived reference of cassette sequences and CDR3 motifs that included pseudogenes was used. Reads were translated in three frames, and productive CDR3s were defined as those with a C...FGXG motif and no stop codons. A clonotype was defined as a unique combination of a V-J cassette pair and a CDR3 amino acid sequence. Reads were filtered by Hamming distance, thresholded by each sample's sequence error rate in mapped regions. Starting from the raw public reads, TCRdb applied fastp trimming at Q25, assembled clones with MiXCR and retained in-frame beta chains. Every distinct CDR3 protein forms one entry, paired with its most common genes and DNA. TCRdb's processing, not the authors' own work, is the source of the V and J calls. Here the sample has about 180,000 distinct CDR3 sequences; around 42% occur a single time. In total, the top ten clones hold 4% to 6.5% of the sample.

On this clonotype itself: Its antigen remains undetermined. A junction boundary mismatches the germline segment, possibly from a read error.

From the germline V gene, CDR1 is SGHTA and CDR2 is FQGTGA. The CDR3 goes from the cysteine to the phenylalanine over 20 residues. The read is trimmed to its CDR3 DNA, 60 bases read in frame from base 1. The origin of this receptor is a human donor with low-grade glioma or glioblastoma, undergoing nonglioma brain surgery, or in good health (not recorded which). The sequenced material came from glioma tissue, nonneoplastic brain tissue, or PBMCs (not recorded which). The sequence is built from TRBV7-3 and TRBJ2-3, with TRBD2 matching 11 junction bases. The bases read TGTGCCAGCAGCCGTATTACACCGGGACTAGCGGACGGCGGCACAGATACGCATTATTTT. Its protein product is CASSRITPGLADGGTDTHYF.